The T cell receptor beta chain under discussion was sequenced for a study of OX40 agonist ivuxolimab in advanced cancers. Overall study context: The study treated patients with ivuxolimab, an agonistic anti-OX40 (CD134) antibody.

Blood sampling was done at baseline, cycle 4 day 1, and cycle 7 day 1. Notes on the study in general: Blood T cells, both CD4+ and CD8+, expanded clonally by week 6 at 0.1 to 3.0 mg/kg. Some of the lowest clonal expansion was seen in partial responders at 0.1-3.0 mg/kg.

V gave up 0 bases and J gave up 2 bases; unmatched junction bases: 7. There are 17 residues in the CDR3. Germline loops: CDR1 LGHNA, CDR2 YNFKEQ. The assay was immunoSEQ multiplex PCR, and TCRdb's table has in-frame clones only and misses some. The data show tens of thousands of clones, with 75% to 85% seen just once and under 9.5% held by the top ten. Comments on this clone: Its specificity is not known.

Sequencing was performed on CD4+ or CD8+ T cells sorted from blood, taken in a trial of the OX40 agonist ivuxolimab. This sequence was found in an adult with an advanced solid tumor such as melanoma, head and neck, liver or kidney cancer. The rearrangement joins TRBV4-2 to TRBJ1-5, with 7 bases matching TRBD1. The CDR3 DNA sequence: TGTGCCAGCAGCCAAGATAGTGAGGGGGCGGGCAATCAGCCCCAGCATTTT. Translation: CASSQDSEGAGNQPQHF.